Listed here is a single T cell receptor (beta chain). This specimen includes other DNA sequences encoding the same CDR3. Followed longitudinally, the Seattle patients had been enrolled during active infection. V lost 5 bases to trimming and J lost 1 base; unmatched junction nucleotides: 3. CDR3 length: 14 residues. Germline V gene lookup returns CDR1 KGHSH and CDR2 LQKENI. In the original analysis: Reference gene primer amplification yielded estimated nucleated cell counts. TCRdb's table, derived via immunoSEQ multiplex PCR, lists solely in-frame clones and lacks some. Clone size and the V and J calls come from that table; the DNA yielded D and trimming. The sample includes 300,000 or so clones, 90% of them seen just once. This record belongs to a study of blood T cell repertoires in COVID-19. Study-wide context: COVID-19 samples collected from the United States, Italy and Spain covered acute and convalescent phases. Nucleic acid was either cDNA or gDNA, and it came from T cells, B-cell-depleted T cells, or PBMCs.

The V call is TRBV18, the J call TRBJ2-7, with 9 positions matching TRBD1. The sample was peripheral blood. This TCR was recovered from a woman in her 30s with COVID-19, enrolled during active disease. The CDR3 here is CASSAGTGSYEQYF. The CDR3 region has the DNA TGTGCCAGCTCAGCCGGGACAGGGTCCTACGAGCAGTACTTC. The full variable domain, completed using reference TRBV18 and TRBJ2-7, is NAGVMQNPRHLVRRRGQEARLRCSPMKGHSHVYWYRQLPEEGLKFMVYLQKENIIDESGMPKERFSAEFPKEGPSILRIQQVVRGDSAAYFCASSAGTGSYEQYFGPGTRLTVT.